A single sample gave rise to the 9 T cell receptor beta chains below, sequenced in a study of control samples from healthy donors and cancer patients. Assay: immunoSEQ multiplex PCR; the TCRdb copy retains only in-frame clones and omits some. The sample includes around 180,000 clones, around 94% of them seen just once. The sequencing input was blood. Receptors originate from a woman between 18 and 29 years old in good health.

This chain joins TRBV2 and TRBJ1-2; D not certain. The germline V and J ends were trimmed by 3 bases and 2 bases, with 10 bases remaining between them. Per germline, CDR1 SNHLY and CDR2 FYNNEI. CDR3 length: 14 amino acids. The CDR3 DNA is TGTGCCAGCAGTGAGACGGGCCTCAACTATGGCTACACCTTC. Its translation is CASSETGLNYGYTF.

This sequence joins TRBV5-5 and TRBJ1-2, with 9 nucleotides matching TRBD1. The ends lost 1 base at V and 0 bases at J; junction bases unmatched: 4. CDR1 and CDR2 from the germline V gene are SGHKS and YYEKEE (reference sequence). The CDR3 contains 16 residues. The CDR3 reads CASSLTGGHANYGYTF. For the CDR3, the DNA is TGTGCCAGCAGCTTGACAGGGGGCCACGCTAACTATGGCTACACCTTC.

V usage is TRBV28 and J usage is TRBJ2-3; the D is unclear. The CDR3 spans 11 residues. Between the trimmed V and J ends, which lost 6 bases and 6 bases, there was a span of 7 bases. Germline CDR1 MDHEN, CDR2 SYDVKM. CDR3 DNA sequence: TGTGCCAGCAGCCCCGCGGATACGCAGTATTTT. As protein: CASSPADTQYF.

This chain uses TRBV5-1 with TRBJ2-7; D remains unclear. Germline CDR1 reads SGHRS; CDR2 reads YFSETQ. This CDR3 has 12 amino acids. V lost 3 bases to trimming and J lost 5 bases, with 9 bases between them. CDR3 sequence: CASSWGSDEQYF. In DNA, the CDR3 is TGCGCCAGCAGCTGGGGATCGGACGAGCAGTACTTC.

The rearrangement links TRBV18 to TRBJ2-7; possible D gene TRBD1, 6 bases. Trimming shortened V by 2 bases and J by 0 bases, and 8 bases separated the two germline ends. Germline values: CDR1 KGHSH, CDR2 LQKENI. The CDR3 runs 14 residues. This chain's CDR3 is CASSPTGSSYEQYF. DNA for the CDR3: TGTGCCAGCTCACCAACAGGGAGCTCCTACGAGCAGTACTTC.

The genes are TRBV18 and TRBJ2-5; TRBD1 matches 8 bases. CDR1 and CDR2 from the germline V gene are KGHSH and LQKENI. Trimming cost V 6 bases and J 2 bases; bases outside gene matches: 8. The CDR3 runs to 15 residues. This chain's CDR3 is CASSPDRAGQETQYF. The CDR3 nucleotides are TGTGCCAGCTCCCCGGACAGGGCCGGACAAGAGACCCAGTACTTC.

This chain uses TRBV6-6 with TRBJ1-1, with D hard to call. The CDR3 sequence is 17 residues long. Germline loops: CDR1 MNHNY, CDR2 SVGAGI (reference sequence). V was shortened by 5 bases and J by 4 bases, with 23 bases between the two germline ends. CDR3 bases: TGTGCCAGCAGTCCGTCCAGAGCCCCCCGAGGGCTCACTGAAGCTTTCTTT. This translates into CASSPSRAPRGLTEAFF.

V and J are TRBV11-2 and TRBJ2-3; 11 positions match TRBD2. Germline V CDR1 and CDR2: SGHAT, FQNNGV. Germline trimming cut 2 bases from V and 3 bases from J; bases unmatched to any gene: 7. This CDR3 region has 17 residues. CDR3 sequence (DNA): TGTGCCAGCAGCTTACGGTTGTCTAGCGGGAGGACAGATACGCAGTATTTT. Its protein is CASSLRLSSGRTDTQYF.

The chain couples TRBV11-3 to TRBJ2-3; TRBD2 matches at 7 bases. This CDR3 region has 16 residues. V lost 6 bases and J lost 2; bases outside the gene matches: 11. Germline V CDR1 and CDR2: SGHNT, YENEEA. The chain's CDR3 is CASSLFLAAHTDTQYF. The CDR3 region has the DNA TGTGCCAGCAGTCTTTTTCTAGCGGCGCACACAGATACGCAGTATTTT.